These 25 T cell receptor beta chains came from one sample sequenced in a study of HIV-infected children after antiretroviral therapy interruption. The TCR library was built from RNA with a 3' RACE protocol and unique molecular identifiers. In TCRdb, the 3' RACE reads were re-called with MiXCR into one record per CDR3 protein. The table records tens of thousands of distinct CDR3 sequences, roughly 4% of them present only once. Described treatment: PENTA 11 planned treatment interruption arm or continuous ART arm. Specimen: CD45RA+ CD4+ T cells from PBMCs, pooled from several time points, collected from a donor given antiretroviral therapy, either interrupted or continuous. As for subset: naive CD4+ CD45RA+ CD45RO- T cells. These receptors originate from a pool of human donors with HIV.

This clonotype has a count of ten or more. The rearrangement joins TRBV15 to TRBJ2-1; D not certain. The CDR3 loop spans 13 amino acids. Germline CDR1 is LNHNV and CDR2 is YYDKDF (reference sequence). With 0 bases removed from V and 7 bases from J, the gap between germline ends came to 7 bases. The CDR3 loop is CATSRDIENEQFF. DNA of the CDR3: TGTGCCACCAGCAGAGATATTGAGAATGAGCAGTTCTTC. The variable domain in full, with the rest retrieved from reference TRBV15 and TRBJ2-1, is DAMVIQNPRYQVTQFGKPVTLSCSQTLNHNVMYWYQQKSSQAPKLLFHYYDKDFNNEADTPDNFQSRRPNTSFCFLDIRSPGLGDTAMYLCATSRDIENEQFFGPGTRLTVL.

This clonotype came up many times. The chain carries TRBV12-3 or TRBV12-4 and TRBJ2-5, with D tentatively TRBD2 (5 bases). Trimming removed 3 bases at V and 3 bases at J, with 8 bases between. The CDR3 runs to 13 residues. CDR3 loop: CASSFYGEETQYF. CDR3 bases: TGTGCCAGCAGTTTCTACGGGGAAGAGACCCAGTACTTC.

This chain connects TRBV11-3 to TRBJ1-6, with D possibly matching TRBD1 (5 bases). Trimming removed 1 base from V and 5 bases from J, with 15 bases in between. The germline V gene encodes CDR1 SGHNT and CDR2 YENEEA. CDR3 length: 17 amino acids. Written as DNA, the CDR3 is TGTGCCAGCAGCTTAGCTCGCTGGGGGACGGATAATTCACCCCTCCACTTT. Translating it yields CASSLARWGTDNSPLHF.

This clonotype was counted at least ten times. The CDR3 DNA is TGCGCCAGCAGCTTGGAGCGGGGGGACACAGATACGCAGTATTTT. Translation gives CASSLERGDTDTQYF. This chain links TRBV5-1 with TRBJ2-3; 9 bases agree with TRBD2. Germline V gene sequence: CDR1 SGHRS, CDR2 YFSETQ. CDR3 length: 15 residues. The ends lost 0 bases at V and 2 bases at J; junction bases unmatched: 1. Using reference TRBV5-1 and TRBJ2-3 for the parts outside the CDR3, the full variable domain is KAGVTQTPRYLIKTRGQQVTLSCSPISGHRSVSWYQQTPGQGLQFLFEYFSETQRNKGNFPGRFSGRQFSNSRSEMNVSTLELGDSALYLCASSLERGDTDTQYFGPGTRLTVL.

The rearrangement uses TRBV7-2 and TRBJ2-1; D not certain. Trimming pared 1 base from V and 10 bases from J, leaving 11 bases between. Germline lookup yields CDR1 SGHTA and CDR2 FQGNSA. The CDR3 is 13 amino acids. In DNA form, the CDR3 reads TGTGCCAGCAGCTTAGTAGTGACTGGCGAGCAGTTCTTC. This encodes CASSLVVTGEQFF.

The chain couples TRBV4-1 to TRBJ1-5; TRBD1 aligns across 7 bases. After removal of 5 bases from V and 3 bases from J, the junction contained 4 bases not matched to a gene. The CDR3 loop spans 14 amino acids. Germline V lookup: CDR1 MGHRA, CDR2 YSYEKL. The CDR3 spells CASSRQGPNQPQHF. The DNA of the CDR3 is TGCGCCAGCAGCAGACAGGGCCCCAATCAGCCCCAGCATTTT.

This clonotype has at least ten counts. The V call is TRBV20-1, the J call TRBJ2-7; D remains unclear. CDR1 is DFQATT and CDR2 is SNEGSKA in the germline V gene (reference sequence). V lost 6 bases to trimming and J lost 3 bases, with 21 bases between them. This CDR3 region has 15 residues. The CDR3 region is CSAAGQLQSSYEQYF. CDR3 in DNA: TGCAGTGCGGCTGGGCAGCTACAATCCAGCTACGAGCAGTACTTC.

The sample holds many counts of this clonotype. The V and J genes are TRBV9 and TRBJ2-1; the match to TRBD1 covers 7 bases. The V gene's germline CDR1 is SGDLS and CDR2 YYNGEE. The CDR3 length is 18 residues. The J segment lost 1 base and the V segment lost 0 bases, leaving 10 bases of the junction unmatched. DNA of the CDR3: TGTGCCAGCAGCGTAGGATACAGGGGAATAGTATCCTACAATGAGCAGTTCTTC. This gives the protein CASSVGYRGIVSYNEQFF.

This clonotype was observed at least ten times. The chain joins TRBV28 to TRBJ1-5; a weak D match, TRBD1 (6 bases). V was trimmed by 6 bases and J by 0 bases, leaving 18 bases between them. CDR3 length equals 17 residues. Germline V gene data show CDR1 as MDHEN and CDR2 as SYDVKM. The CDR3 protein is CASRGQQGLYSNQPQHF. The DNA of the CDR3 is TGTGCCAGCAGGGGACAACAGGGCCTATATAGCAATCAGCCCCAGCATTTT.

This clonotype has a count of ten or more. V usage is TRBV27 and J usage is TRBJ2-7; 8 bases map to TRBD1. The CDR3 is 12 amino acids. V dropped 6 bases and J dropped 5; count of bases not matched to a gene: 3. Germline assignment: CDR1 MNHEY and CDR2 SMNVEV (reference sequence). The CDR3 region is CASRGQGNEQYF. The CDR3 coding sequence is TGTGCCAGCAGAGGACAGGGAAACGAGCAGTACTTC.

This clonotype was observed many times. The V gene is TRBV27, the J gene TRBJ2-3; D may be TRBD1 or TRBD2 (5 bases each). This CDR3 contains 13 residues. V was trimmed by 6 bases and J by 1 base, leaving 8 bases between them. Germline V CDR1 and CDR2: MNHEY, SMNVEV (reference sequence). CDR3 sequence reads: CASRRDGTDTQYF. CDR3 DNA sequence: TGTGCCAGCAGAAGGGACGGCACAGATACGCAGTATTTT.

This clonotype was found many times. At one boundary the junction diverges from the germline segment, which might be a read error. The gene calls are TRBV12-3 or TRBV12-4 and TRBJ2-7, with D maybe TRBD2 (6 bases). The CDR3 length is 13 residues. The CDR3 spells CASSLFSTGEADF. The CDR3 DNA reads TGTGCCAGCAGTTTATTTTCGACGGGGGAGGCGGACTTC.

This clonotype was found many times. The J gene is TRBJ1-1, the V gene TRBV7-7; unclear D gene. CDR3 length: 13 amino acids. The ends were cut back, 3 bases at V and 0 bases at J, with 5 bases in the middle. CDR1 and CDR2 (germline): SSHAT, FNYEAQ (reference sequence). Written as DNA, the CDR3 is TGTGCCAGCAGCTTTCGAATGAACACTGAAGCTTTCTTT. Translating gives CASSFRMNTEAFF.

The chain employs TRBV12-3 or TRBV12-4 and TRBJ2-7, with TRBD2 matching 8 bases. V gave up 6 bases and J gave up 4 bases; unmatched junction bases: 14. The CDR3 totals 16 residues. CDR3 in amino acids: CASSPPGLANRYEQYF. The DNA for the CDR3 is TGTGCCAGCAGCCCGCCCGGACTAGCTAATAGGTACGAGCAGTACTTC.

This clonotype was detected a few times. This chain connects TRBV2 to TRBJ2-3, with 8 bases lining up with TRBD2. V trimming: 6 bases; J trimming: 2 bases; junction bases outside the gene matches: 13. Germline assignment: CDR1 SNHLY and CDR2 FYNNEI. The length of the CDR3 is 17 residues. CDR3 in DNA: TGTGCCAGCAGCCCGATGCGACTAGCGCAAAACACAGATACGCAGTATTTT. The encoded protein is CASSPMRLAQNTDTQYF.

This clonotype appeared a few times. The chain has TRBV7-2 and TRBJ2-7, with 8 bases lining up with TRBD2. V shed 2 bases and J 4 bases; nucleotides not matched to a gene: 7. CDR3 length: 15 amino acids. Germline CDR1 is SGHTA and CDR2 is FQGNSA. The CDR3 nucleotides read TGTGCCAGCAGCTTAAGCGGGGGCGGACTTTACGAGCAGTACTTC. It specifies CASSLSGGGLYEQYF.

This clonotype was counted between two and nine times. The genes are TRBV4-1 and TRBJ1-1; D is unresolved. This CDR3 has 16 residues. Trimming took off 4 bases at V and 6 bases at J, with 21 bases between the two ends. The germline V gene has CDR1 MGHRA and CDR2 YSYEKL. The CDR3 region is CASSPPSLKKRSEAFF. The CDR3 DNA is TGCGCCAGCAGCCCGCCCTCGCTTAAGAAGCGGTCTGAAGCTTTCTTT.

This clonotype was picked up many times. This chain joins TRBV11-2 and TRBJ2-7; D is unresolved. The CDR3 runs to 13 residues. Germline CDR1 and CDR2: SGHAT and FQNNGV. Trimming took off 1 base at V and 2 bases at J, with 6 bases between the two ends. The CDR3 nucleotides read TGTGCCAGCAGCTTAGCGCCCACCTACGAGCAGTACTTC. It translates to CASSLAPTYEQYF.

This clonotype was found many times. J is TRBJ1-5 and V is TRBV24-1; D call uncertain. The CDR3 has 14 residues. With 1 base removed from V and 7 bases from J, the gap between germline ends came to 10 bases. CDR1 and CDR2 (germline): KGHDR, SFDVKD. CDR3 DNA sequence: TGTGCCACCAGTGATTTTTCGGGAAGACAGCCCCAGCATTTT. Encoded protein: CATSDFSGRQPQHF.

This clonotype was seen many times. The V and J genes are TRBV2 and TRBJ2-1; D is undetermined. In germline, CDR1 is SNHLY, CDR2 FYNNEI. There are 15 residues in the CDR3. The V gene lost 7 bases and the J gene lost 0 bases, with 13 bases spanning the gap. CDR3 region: CASKGSFSSYNEQFF. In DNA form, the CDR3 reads TGTGCCAGCAAGGGTAGCTTTAGCTCCTACAATGAGCAGTTCTTC.

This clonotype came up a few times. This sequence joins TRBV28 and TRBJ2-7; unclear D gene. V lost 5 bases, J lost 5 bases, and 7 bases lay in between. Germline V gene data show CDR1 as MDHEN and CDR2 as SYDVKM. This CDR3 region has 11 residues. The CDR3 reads CASSVLHEQYF. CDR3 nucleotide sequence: TGTGCCAGCAGTGTCCTTCACGAGCAGTACTTC.

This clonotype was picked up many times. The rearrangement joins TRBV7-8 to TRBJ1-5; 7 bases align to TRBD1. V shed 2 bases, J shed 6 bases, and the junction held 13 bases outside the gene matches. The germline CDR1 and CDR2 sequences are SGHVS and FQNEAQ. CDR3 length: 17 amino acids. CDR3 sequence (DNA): TGTGCCAGCAGCTTAACCTGGACAGGCATGGCAGGTCAGCCCCAGCATTTT. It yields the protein CASSLTWTGMAGQPQHF.

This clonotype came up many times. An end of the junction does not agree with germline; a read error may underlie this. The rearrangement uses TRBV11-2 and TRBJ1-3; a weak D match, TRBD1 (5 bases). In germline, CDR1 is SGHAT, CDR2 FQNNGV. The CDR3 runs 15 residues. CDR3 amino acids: CASSQSVTAYHPSWF. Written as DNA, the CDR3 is TGTGCCAGCAGCCAATCCGTGACAGCGTACCACCCCTCTTGGTTT.

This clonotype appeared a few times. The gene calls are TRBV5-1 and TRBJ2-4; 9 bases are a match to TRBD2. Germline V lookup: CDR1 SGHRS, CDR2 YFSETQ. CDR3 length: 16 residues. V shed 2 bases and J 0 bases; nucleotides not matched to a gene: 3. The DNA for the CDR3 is TGCGCCAGCAGCTTTAGCGGGGGACTAGCCAAAAACATTCAGTACTTC. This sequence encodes CASSFSGGLAKNIQYF.

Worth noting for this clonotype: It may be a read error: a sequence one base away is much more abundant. CDR3 protein: CAMGQEGNTGELFF. DNA of the CDR3: TGTGCCATGGGACAGGAAGGGAACACCGGGGAGCTGTTTTTT. The rearrangement links TRBV10-3 to TRBJ2-2, with TRBD1 matching over 8 bases. Unmatched junction bases numbered 4, after V lost 9 bases and J lost 1 base. This CDR3 contains 14 residues. The germline V gene has CDR1 ENHRY and CDR2 SYGVKD.